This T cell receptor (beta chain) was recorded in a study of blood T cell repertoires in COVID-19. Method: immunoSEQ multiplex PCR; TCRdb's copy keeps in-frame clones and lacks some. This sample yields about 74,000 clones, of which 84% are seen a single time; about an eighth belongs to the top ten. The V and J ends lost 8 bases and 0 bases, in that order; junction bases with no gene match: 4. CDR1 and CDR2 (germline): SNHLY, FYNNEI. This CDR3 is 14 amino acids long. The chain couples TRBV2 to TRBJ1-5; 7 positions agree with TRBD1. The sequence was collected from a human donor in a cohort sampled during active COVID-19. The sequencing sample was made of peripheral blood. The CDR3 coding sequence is TGTGCCAGCCAGACAGGGTATAGCAATCAGCCCCAGCATTTT. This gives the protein CASQTGYSNQPQHF.